These 3 T cell receptor beta chains originate from one sample sequenced in a study of radiotherapy plus CTLA-4 blockade in lung cancer. TCRdb's table, derived via immunoSEQ multiplex PCR, lists solely in-frame clones and lacks some. The sample has under 90,000 clones; about two thirds are singletons. Specimen: peripheral blood, collected from a patient treated with radiotherapy plus ipilimumab. The receptors originated from a human donor with non-small cell lung cancer that progressed on radiotherapy plus ipilimumab.

The rearrangement links TRBV5-6 to TRBJ2-1; D gene ambiguous. V was pared by 7 bases and J by 9 bases, with 14 bases between. Germline V gene data show CDR1 as SGHDT and CDR2 as YYEEEE. The CDR3 sequence is 12 residues long. The CDR3 nucleotides are TGTGCCAGCTTCCGTAGTACTGGTGAGCAGTTCTTC. Translated: CASFRSTGEQFF.

The V and J genes are TRBV6-6 and TRBJ1-1; no clear D. V dropped 0 bases and J dropped 4 bases, with 6 bases sitting between them. Germline V gives CDR1 MNHNY, CDR2 SVGAGI (reference sequence). This CDR3 comprises 13 residues. The CDR3 DNA reads as TGTGCCAGCAGTTACTCTCGCGGCACTGAAGCTTTCTTT. It encodes CASSYSRGTEAFF.

This clone was seen only once. This rearrangement joins TRBV10-3 to TRBJ1-1; D is unclear. The germline V and J ends were trimmed by 3 bases and 3 bases, with 14 bases remaining between them. The CDR3 has 15 residues. In germline, CDR1 is ENHRY, CDR2 SYGVKD. DNA of the CDR3: TGTGCCATCAGTGATCCCGACTCCGGGCACACTGAAGCTTTCTTT. Its protein product is CAISDPDSGHTEAFF.